Listed below are T cell receptor beta chains from one sample, sequenced in a study of blood T cell repertoires in COVID-19. Here immunoSEQ multiplex PCR was the method, and the copy in TCRdb shows in-frame clones only, minus some. The sample carries around 60,000 clones, 75% to 95% recorded once. The sample taken for sequencing was peripheral blood. These receptors originate from a man aged 55 to 70 with acute or convalescent COVID-19. CDR3s include the opening cysteine and the closing phenylalanine or tryptophan. The D gene is left open where the match is weak. Clone size, where shown, is once, few, many, or a class for clones that have expanded.

D gene,J gene,clone size,CDR3 length,V gene,CDR3 protein,CDR3 DNA
NA,TRBJ1-1,NA,13,TRBV28,CASTPERRTEAFF,TGTGCCAGCACCCCCGAGAGGAGAACTGAAGCTTTCTTT
TRBD1,TRBJ2-5,NA,16,TRBV4-3,CASSQEQGRVVETQYF,TGCGCCAGCAGCCAAGAACAGGGGAGAGTGGTGGAGACCCAGTACTTC
NA,TRBJ2-1,NA,13,TRBV6-4,CASSREARNEQFF,TGTGCCAGCAGTAGGGAGGCCCGGAATGAGCAGTTCTTC
NA,TRBJ1-2,NA,15,TRBV6-5,CASSPNRQSSYGYTF,TGTGCCAGCAGCCCAAATAGACAGTCTAGCTATGGCTACACCTTC
TRBD2,TRBJ2-3,NA,15,TRBV28,CASSSTSGRADTQYF,TGTGCCAGCAGCTCAACTAGCGGGAGGGCCGATACGCAGTATTTT
TRBD1,TRBJ1-5,NA,15,TRBV30,CAWSVFGQGNQPQHF,TGTGCCTGGAGTGTATTCGGACAGGGCAATCAGCCCCAGCATTTT
TRBD1,TRBJ1-2,NA,16,TRBV11-3,CASSKGTGEALYGYTF,TGTGCCAGCAGCAAGGGGACAGGGGAGGCCCTCTATGGCTACACCTTC
NA,TRBJ2-7,NA,12,TRBV30,CAWTSSGVGQYF,TGTGCCTGGACCTCCTCGGGGGTGGGGCAGTACTTC
NA,TRBJ2-3,NA,15,TRBV7-3,CASSSGLPSTDTQYF,TGTGCCAGCAGCTCGGGACTGCCCAGCACAGATACGCAGTATTTT
TRBD1,TRBJ1-3,NA,14,TRBV6-5,CASGGTVGGNTIYF,TGTGCCAGCGGAGGGACAGTTGGTGGAAACACCATATATTTT
TRBD2,TRBJ2-3,NA,16,TRBV7-2,CASSLGASGDTDTQYF,TGTGCCAGCAGCTTAGGAGCTAGCGGAGACACAGATACGCAGTATTTT
NA,TRBJ2-4,NA,12,TRBV9,CASRGAGDIQYF,TGTGCCAGCAGGGGGGCGGGAGACATTCAGTACTTC
NA,TRBJ1-2,NA,11,TRBV20-1,CSAQGSYGYTF,TGCAGTGCGCAGGGTTCCTATGGCTACACCTTC
NA,TRBJ1-5,NA,15,TRBV29-1,CSVVEGQGIDQPQHF,TGCAGCGTTGTTGAGGGGCAGGGGATCGATCAGCCCCAGCATTTT
TRBD2,TRBJ2-2,NA,16,TRBV3-1/TRBV3-2,CASSQDGLASTGELFF,TGTGCCAGCAGCCAAGATGGACTAGCGTCCACCGGGGAGCTGTTTTTT
NA,TRBJ1-6,NA,12,TRBV5-1,CASSLANSPLHF,TGCGCCAGCAGCTTGGCGAATTCACCCCTCCACTTT
NA,TRBJ2-7,NA,19,TRBV6-1,CASSEVGLPTGSLSYEQYF,TGTGCCAGCAGTGAAGTGGGACTCCCTACCGGCAGTCTCTCCTACGAGCAGTACTTC
TRBD1,TRBJ1-1,NA,16,TRBV5-1,CASSRGQGIGNTEAFF,TGCGCCAGCAGCCGCGGACAGGGCATCGGTAACACTGAAGCTTTCTTT
TRBD2,TRBJ2-7,NA,17,TRBV19,CASSMGLAGWGSYEQYF,TGTGCCAGTAGTATGGGACTAGCGGGATGGGGATCCTACGAGCAGTACTTC
TRBD2,TRBJ2-1,NA,14,TRBV7-3,CASSLAGANNEQFF,TGTGCCAGCAGCTTAGCGGGAGCTAACAATGAGCAGTTCTTC
TRBD1,TRBJ1-6,NA,15,TRBV6-5,CASRRETGGDSPLHF,TGTGCCAGCAGACGTGAGACAGGGGGGGATTCACCCCTCCACTTT
NA,TRBJ1-2,NA,11,TRBV6-5,CASSYLDGYTF,TGTGCCAGCAGTTACCTCGATGGCTACACCTTC
NA,TRBJ2-2,NA,15,TRBV20-1,CSASEAGQNTGELFF,TGCAGTGCTAGTGAAGCGGGACAGAACACCGGGGAGCTGTTTTTT
NA,TRBJ1-5,NA,14,TRBV6-5,CASSLDGSNQPQHF,TGTGCCAGCAGTCTTGACGGGAGCAATCAGCCCCAGCATTTT
TRBD1,TRBJ1-4,NA,15,TRBV4-1,CASSQGYQGGEKLFF,TGCGCCAGCAGCCAAGGATACCAGGGGGGCGAAAAACTGTTTTTT
NA,TRBJ1-2,NA,14,TRBV9,CASSVGRAGDGYTF,TGTGCCAGCAGCGTAGGACGGGCGGGCGATGGCTACACCTTC
TRBD2,TRBJ2-1,NA,15,TRBV5-1,CASSTSGLANNEQFF,TGCGCCAGCAGCACGTCGGGACTAGCCAACAATGAGCAGTTCTTC
TRBD1,TRBJ1-2,NA,14,TRBV20-1,CSASPGQGLYGYTF,TGCAGTGCTAGTCCCGGACAGGGGCTCTATGGCTACACCTTC
NA,TRBJ2-7,NA,15,TRBV6-5,CASSYSQGRGYEQYF,TGTGCCAGCAGTTACTCGCAGGGGCGCGGCTACGAGCAGTACTTC
TRBD2,TRBJ2-1,few,13,TRBV24-1,CATSVAGGNEQFF,TGTGCCACCAGTGTAGCGGGAGGTAATGAGCAGTTCTTC
NA,TRBJ1-5,NA,13,TRBV3-1/TRBV3-2,CASSLEREQPQHF,TGTGCCAGCAGCCTAGAGAGGGAACAGCCCCAGCATTTT